This T cell receptor beta chain was obtained from a study of cytomegalovirus exposure and HLA in healthy donors. Germline-derived CDR1 and CDR2 are MDHEN and SYDVKM. The CDR3 loop spans 15 amino acids. Losses at the gene ends were 8 bases for V and 0 bases for J; bases not matched to a gene: 9. Sequenced by immunoSEQ multiplex PCR; TCRdb stores in-frame clones only, minus some. The sample yields 120,000 or so clones, roughly 89% seen once. The chain recombines TRBV28 with TRBJ1-1, with 7 bases identical to TRBD1. This sequence was found in a young woman in good health and CMV-seronegative. What was sequenced was PBMCs. This CDR3 reads CASWPPGGMNTEAFF. The CDR3 DNA reads TGTGCCAGCTGGCCACCAGGGGGGATGAACACTGAAGCTTTCTTT.